Below are 2 T cell receptor beta chains sequenced from a single sample in a study of blood T cell repertoires in COVID-19. The method was immunoSEQ multiplex PCR; TCRdb's version includes in-frame clones alone and lacks a portion of them. The table has around 200,000 clones, around 85% seen once; the top ten hold about 20%. The sequencing input was peripheral blood. The receptor set was obtained from a person aged 70 to 80 with COVID-19, enrolled during active disease.

This clone was recorded only once. This rearrangement joins TRBV6-5 to TRBJ2-7, with 7 bases lining up with TRBD2. Germline CDR1 MNHEY, CDR2 SVGAGI. J gave up 6 bases and V 7 bases, and 6 bases lay outside the gene matches. The CDR3 totals 12 residues. CDR3 in amino acids: CASTSTGGEQYF. Here the CDR3 DNA reads TGTGCCAGCACTTCAACGGGAGGCGAGCAGTACTTC.

J is TRBJ1-2 and V is TRBV7-6, with 8 bases aligning to TRBD1. With V trimmed by 2 bases and J by 4 bases, 18 bases remained unmatched. This CDR3 comprises 19 residues. Germline CDR1 and CDR2: SGHVS and FNYEAQ. CDR3 sequence (DNA): TGTGCCAGCAGCTTAAACCCGCCGATGACAGGGGCGACTACCTATGGCTACACCTTC. Translating it yields CASSLNPPMTGATTYGYTF.